The clone carrying this T cell receptor beta chain was recorded at least ten times. TCRdb reprocessed the reads via MiXCR and lists one record per CDR3 protein. The repertoire has approximately 700,000 distinct CDR3 sequences, 35% to 45% of them found once; the top ten carry around 2.6%. This record belongs to a study of T cell repertoires in cytomegalovirus infection. Background on the study: In public TCR beta signatures, there were indications of both CMV infection and matching HLA type.

The V end was cut by 1 base, the J end by 2 bases, with 8 bases between. Germline V gives CDR1 SGHAT, CDR2 FQNNGV. This CDR3 has 14 residues. The rearrangement uses TRBV11-2 and TRBJ2-5; D may be TRBD2 (6 bases). The clonotype comes from a human donor in good health (CMV status not recorded). Some clones in this sample may be carry-over from other donors' samples. The sample comprised PBMCs. CDR3 sequence: CASSLVREQETQYF. The CDR3 DNA follows: TGTGCCAGCAGCTTAGTCCGGGAGCAAGAGACCCAGTACTTC.